The clone carrying this T cell receptor (beta chain) is termed medium-sized. What it binds is unknown. CDR3 length: 14 residues. Per germline, CDR1 SGHVS and CDR2 FQNEAQ. V was pared by 5 bases and J by 0 bases, with 0 bases of the junction left unmatched. A first 10-cycle multiplex round used 32 V-gene and 13 J-gene primers on TCR beta CDR3. One entry per CDR3 protein results from TCRdb running MiXCR on the multiplex PCR reads. The table lists about 21,000 distinct CDR3 sequences, around 28% of them singletons. The data belong to a study of immune heterogeneity within non-small cell lung tumors. Study at large: Of the tumors, 4 were squamous cell, 10 non-squamous, and 1 not otherwise specified. Study-level findings and limits: Comparison across individual patients showed largely distinct high-frequency T-cell receptor beta clonotypes. Identical dominant CDR3 beta clonotypes recurred across a patient's tumor sites, together with site-unique high-frequency clones.

Each sample used approximately 0.55 ug of genomic DNA from bulk tumor tissue. Surgical sampling yielded several biopsies per primary tumor (spaced far apart). Their non-small cell lung cancer was newly diagnosed and untreated, and the patients underwent curative surgery. Donation came from patients with newly diagnosed non-small cell lung cancer who were having surgery with curative intent. The origin of this receptor is a man between 35 and 55 years old with non-small cell lung cancer. Sequenced input: lung tumor tissue. The chain employs TRBV7-8 and TRBJ2-7, with 11 nucleotides matching TRBD2. CDR3 nucleotide sequence: TGTGCCAGCAGCACTAGCGGGAGCTCCTACGAGCAGTACTTC. Translating it yields CASSTSGSSYEQYF.